The present TCR beta chain was sequenced within a study of shared clonotypes between healthy human individuals. V was trimmed by 3 bases and J by 7 bases, leaving 9 bases between them. The CDR3 sequence is 13 residues long. Looked up from germline, CDR1 is LNHDA and CDR2 is SQIVND (reference sequence). Generated by immunoSEQ multiplex PCR, the TCRdb table keeps only in-frame clones and is missing some. The sample holds over 95,000 clones; more than 65% are singletons and the top ten take under 25%. The V call is TRBV19, the J call TRBJ2-2; no reliable D call. Sequencing was done on a sample of memory CD8+ T cells sorted from blood. Stated subset: CD45RO+ cells pooled with CCR7-negative TemRA cells. The receptor's source is a woman in her twenties or thirties in good health. Here the CDR3 reads CASSIRAVGELFF. For the CDR3, the DNA is TGTGCCAGTAGTATTAGGGCTGTCGGGGAGCTGTTTTTT.